This T cell receptor (beta chain) was captured in a study of shared clonotypes between healthy human individuals. Cells designated naive CD8 were CD45RO-negative and were positively selected for CCR7, with terminally differentiated effector memory CD45RA+ cells excluded. Profiled with immunoSEQ multiplex PCR; TCRdb holds only in-frame clones, not every one. The data show about 2 million clones, roughly 94% seen once. With respect to this clone: Other nucleotide sequences from this sample produce the same CDR3.

V was trimmed by 0 bases and J by 5 bases, leaving 10 bases between them. There are 14 residues in the CDR3. The germline V gene encodes CDR1 LGHNA and CDR2 YSLEER. The sample consisted of naive CD8+ T cells sorted from blood. This clonotype was obtained from a man in his late teens or twenties in good health. The chain links TRBV4-3 to TRBJ2-5; D not certain. The CDR3 loop is CASSQDWAAETQYF. CDR3 DNA: TGCGCCAGCAGCCAAGATTGGGCCGCGGAGACCCAGTACTTC.